This T cell receptor beta chain is drawn from a study of immune characterization of retroperitoneal liposarcoma. In its sample, this clonotype ranks as medium-sized. TCRdb independently ran MiXCR on the PCR reads; one entry per CDR3 protein. The profile shows 11,000 or so distinct CDR3 sequences, approximately 50% of them singletons. The germline CDR1 and CDR2 sequences are SGHVS and FNYEAQ. This CDR3 comprises 15 residues. The source is a female donor with retroperitoneal liposarcoma. Sequenced material: tumor tissue. The rearrangement joins TRBV7-6 to TRBJ2-1; 10 bases are shared with TRBD2. TRBJ2-7 explains the end of the DNA better; the J call may be wrong. CDR3 in DNA: TGTGCCAGCAGCCCTCGGACTAGCGGCAACAATGAGCAGTACTTC. Translating gives CASSPRTSGNNEQYF.